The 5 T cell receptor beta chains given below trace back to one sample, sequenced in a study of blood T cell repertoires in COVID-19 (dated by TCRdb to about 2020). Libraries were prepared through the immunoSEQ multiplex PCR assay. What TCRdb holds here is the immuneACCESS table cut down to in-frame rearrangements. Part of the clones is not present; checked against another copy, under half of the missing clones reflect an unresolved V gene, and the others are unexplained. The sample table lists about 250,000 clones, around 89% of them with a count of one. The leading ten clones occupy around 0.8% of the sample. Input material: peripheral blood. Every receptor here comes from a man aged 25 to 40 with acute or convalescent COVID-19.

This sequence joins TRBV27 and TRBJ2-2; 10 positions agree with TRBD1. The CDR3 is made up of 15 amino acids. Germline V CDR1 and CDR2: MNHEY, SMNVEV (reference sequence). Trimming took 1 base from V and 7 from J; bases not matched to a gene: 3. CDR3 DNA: TGTGCCAGCAGTTTATGGGGGACAGGGGACGGGGAGCTGTTTTTT. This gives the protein CASSLWGTGDGELFF.

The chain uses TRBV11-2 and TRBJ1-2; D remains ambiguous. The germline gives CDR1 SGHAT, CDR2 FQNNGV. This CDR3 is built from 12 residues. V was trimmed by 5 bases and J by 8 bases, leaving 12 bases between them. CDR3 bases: TGTGCCAGCAGCCAAGAGGGTCGGGGCTACACCTTC. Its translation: CASSQEGRGYTF.

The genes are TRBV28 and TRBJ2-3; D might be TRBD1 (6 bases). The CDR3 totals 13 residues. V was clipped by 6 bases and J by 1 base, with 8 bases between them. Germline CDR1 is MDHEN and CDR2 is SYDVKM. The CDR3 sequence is CASRNRGTDTQYF. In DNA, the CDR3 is TGTGCCAGCAGGAACAGGGGCACAGATACGCAGTATTTT.

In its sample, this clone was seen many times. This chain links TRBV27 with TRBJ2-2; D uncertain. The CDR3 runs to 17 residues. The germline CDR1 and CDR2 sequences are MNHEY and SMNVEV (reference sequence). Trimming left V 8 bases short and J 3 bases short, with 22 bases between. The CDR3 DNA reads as TGTGCCAGCTGCGGAGAGCACACCGCATTTCACACCGGGGAGCTGTTTTTT. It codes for CASCGEHTAFHTGELFF.

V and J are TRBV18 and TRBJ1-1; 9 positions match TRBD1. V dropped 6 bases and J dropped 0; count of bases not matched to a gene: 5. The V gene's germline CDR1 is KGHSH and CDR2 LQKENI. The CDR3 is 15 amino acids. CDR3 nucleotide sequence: TGTGCCAGCTCGGCGGGACAGGGTTTGAACACTGAAGCTTTCTTT. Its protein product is CASSAGQGLNTEAFF.